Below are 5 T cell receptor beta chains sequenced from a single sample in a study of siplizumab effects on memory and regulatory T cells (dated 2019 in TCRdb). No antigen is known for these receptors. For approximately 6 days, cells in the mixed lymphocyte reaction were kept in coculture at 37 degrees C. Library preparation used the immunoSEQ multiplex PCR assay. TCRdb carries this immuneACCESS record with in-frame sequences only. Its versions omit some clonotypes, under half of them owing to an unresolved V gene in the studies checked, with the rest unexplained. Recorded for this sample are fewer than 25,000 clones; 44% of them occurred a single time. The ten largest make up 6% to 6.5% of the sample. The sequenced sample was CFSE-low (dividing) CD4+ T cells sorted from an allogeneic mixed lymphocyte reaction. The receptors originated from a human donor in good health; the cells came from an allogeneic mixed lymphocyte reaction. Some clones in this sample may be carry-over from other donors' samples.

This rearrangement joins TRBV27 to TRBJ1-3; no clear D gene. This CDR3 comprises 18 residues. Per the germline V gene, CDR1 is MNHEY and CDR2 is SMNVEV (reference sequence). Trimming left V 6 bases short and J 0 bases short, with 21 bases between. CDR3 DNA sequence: TGTGCCAGCAGCCGCTTTGGACTCCAATTAAGCTCTGGAAACACCATATATTTT. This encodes CASSRFGLQLSSGNTIYF.

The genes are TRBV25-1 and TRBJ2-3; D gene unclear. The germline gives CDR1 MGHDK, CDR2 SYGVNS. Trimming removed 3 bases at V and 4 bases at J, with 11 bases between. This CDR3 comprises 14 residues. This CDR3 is CASSDSSAADTQYF. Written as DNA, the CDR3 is TGTGCCAGCAGTGATAGCAGCGCCGCAGATACGCAGTATTTT.

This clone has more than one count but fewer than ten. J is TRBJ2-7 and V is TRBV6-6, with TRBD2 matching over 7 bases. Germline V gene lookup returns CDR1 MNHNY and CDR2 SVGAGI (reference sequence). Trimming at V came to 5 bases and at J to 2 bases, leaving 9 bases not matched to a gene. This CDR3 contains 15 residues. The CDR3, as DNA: TGTGCCAGCAGTGGGGGGATGAGCGGGACCTACGAGCAGTACTTC. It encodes CASSGGMSGTYEQYF.

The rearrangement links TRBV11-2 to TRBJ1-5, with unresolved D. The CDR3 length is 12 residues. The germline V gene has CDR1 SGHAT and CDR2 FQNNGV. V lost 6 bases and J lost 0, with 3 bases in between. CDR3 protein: CASSNSNQPQHF. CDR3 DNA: TGTGCCAGCAGTAATAGCAATCAGCCCCAGCATTTT.

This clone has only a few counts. The chain's CDR3 is CASSPLTGPVNEQFF. The CDR3 DNA follows: TGTGCCAGCTCGCCTCTTACAGGGCCGGTTAATGAGCAGTTCTTC. The genes are TRBV18 and TRBJ2-1; D possibly corresponds to TRBD1 (6 bases). This CDR3 has 15 amino acids. The V gene lost 6 bases and the J gene lost 7 bases, with 19 bases spanning the gap. In germline, CDR1 is KGHSH, CDR2 LQKENI.